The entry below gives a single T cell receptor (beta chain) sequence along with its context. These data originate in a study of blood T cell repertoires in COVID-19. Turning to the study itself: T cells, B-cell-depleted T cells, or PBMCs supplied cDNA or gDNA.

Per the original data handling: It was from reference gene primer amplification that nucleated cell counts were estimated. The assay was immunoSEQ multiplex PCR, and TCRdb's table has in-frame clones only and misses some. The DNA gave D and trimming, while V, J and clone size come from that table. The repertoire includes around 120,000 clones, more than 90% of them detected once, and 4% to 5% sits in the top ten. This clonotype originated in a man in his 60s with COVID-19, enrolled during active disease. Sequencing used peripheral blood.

The CDR3 DNA reads as TGTGCCAGCAGTTTGGGACAGGGAAGCACCGGGGAGCTGTTTTTT. It specifies CASSLGQGSTGELFF. V usage is TRBV6-5 and J usage is TRBJ2-2; 9 nucleotides agree with TRBD1. The CDR3 contains 15 residues. The V and J ends lost 4 bases and 4 bases, in that order; junction bases with no gene match: 4. CDR1 and CDR2 from the germline V gene are MNHEY and SVGAGI.